This T cell receptor beta chain was recovered during a study of blood T cells in healthy people across ages. Note on this clonotype: What it binds is not known.

There are 13 residues in the CDR3. In germline, CDR1 is MNHEY, CDR2 SVGEGT. The junction had 8 bases not matched to a gene; V was cut back by 10 bases and J by 2 bases. Regarding the study as a whole: Higher diversity, along with more naive CD4+ cells, distinguished long-lived donors from aged donors.

PCR was performed a second time for 7 to 11 cycles using a sample-barcoded 5' primer and a J-beta primer mix. A single record per CDR3 protein comes from TCRdb applying MiXCR to the 5' RACE reads. The sample has 1,800,000 or so distinct CDR3 sequences, 30% to 40% seen once; the top ten hold 23%. Extracted total RNA amounted to at least 5.5 micrograms for each sample. The V call is TRBV6-2 or TRBV6-3, the J call TRBJ2-7; 7 bases agree with TRBD2. Sequencing input: blood. The sequence was collected from a human donor in good health. Written as DNA, the CDR3 is TGTGCCACCTACGGGGGGATCCCCTACGAGCAGTACTTC. Encoded protein: CATYGGIPYEQYF.